These 11 T cell receptor beta chains share one sample of origin, sequenced in a study of cytomegalovirus exposure and HLA in healthy donors. The data were produced by immunoSEQ multiplex PCR, yet TCRdb's version contains in-frame clones alone and is incomplete. The sample lists approximately 180,000 clones; approximately 86% were seen once. The source material was PBMCs. These receptors all come from a man aged 18 to 29 in good health and CMV-seropositive.

V is TRBV9 and J is TRBJ2-5; D unclear. CDR1 SGDLS and CDR2 YYNGEE come from the germline V gene. V lost 4 bases and J lost 0, with 7 bases in between. This CDR3 has 13 residues. The CDR3 protein is CASSPPYQETQYF. The CDR3, as DNA: TGTGCCAGCAGCCCCCCGTACCAAGAGACCCAGTACTTC.

The V gene is TRBV2, the J gene TRBJ2-1, with D tentatively TRBD1 (5 bases). Germline V gene data show CDR1 as SNHLY and CDR2 as FYNNEI. V was shortened by 10 bases and J by 8 bases, with 12 bases between the two germline ends. This CDR3 region has 11 residues. CDR3 region: CATIQGDEQFF. The DNA for the CDR3 is TGTGCCACCATTCAGGGCGATGAGCAGTTCTTC.

The chain has TRBV23-1 and TRBJ1-1; 7 bases map to TRBD1. TRBV23-1 is recorded as an ORF, its role being uncertain. The CDR3 covers 14 residues. With V trimmed by 2 bases and J by 4 bases, 4 bases remained unmatched. CDR3 sequence: CASSQRGLGTEAFF. In DNA, the CDR3 is TGCGCCAGCAGTCAAAGGGGGCTGGGCACTGAAGCTTTCTTT.

The chain carries TRBV6-5 and TRBJ2-1; maybe TRBD2 (5 bases). V gave up 0 bases and J gave up 7 bases, with 13 bases separating them. The CDR3 runs to 15 residues. Germline V gene sequence: CDR1 MNHEY, CDR2 SVGAGI. The CDR3 bases are TGTGCCAGCAGTTACTCGATTCGGGGTCGGAATGAGCAGTTCTTC. This translates into CASSYSIRGRNEQFF.

The rearrangement joins TRBV7-6 to TRBJ2-2; 9 bases are shared with TRBD2. Per the germline V gene, CDR1 is SGHVS and CDR2 is FNYEAQ. The ends lost 5 bases at V and 5 bases at J; junction bases unmatched: 3. This CDR3 contains 14 residues. CDR3 coding DNA: TGTGCCAGCAGCGATAGCGGGGGAACCGGGGAGCTGTTTTTT. Amino acid sequence: CASSDSGGTGELFF.

This clone has at least ten counts. The chain joins TRBV2 to TRBJ1-2; 7 bases line up with TRBD1. The CDR3 has 12 amino acids. Germline trimming cut 7 bases from V and 8 bases from J; bases unmatched to any gene: 7. Germline assignment: CDR1 SNHLY and CDR2 FYNNEI. CDR3 sequence (DNA): TGTGCCAGCACATCAACAGGGGTAGGCTACACCTTC. This codes for CASTSTGVGYTF. The complete variable domain, with remaining parts taken from reference TRBV2 and TRBJ1-2, reads EPEVTQTPSHQVTQMGQEVILRCVPISNHLYFYWYRQILGQKVEFLVSFYNNEISEKSEIFDDQFSVERPDGSNFTLKIRSTKLEDSAMYFCASTSTGVGYTFGSGTRLTVV.

The chain joins TRBV7-9 to TRBJ2-5; D not certain. Germline CDR1 is SEHNR and CDR2 is FQNEAQ (reference sequence). CDR3 length: 15 residues. V was shortened by 4 bases and J by 5 bases, with 17 bases between the two germline ends. The CDR3 DNA is TGTGCCAGCAGCTCAATACCCCCTCCCGGGGAGACCCAGTACTTC. This codes for CASSSIPPPGETQYF.

The chain combines TRBV18 with TRBJ1-1, with D possibly being TRBD1 (5 bases). Germline CDR1 reads KGHSH; CDR2 reads LQKENI. This CDR3 is built from 14 residues. Trimming removed 4 bases from V and 0 bases from J, with 9 bases in between. The CDR3 nucleotides are TGTGCCAGCTCACTACAGGTCATGAACACTGAAGCTTTCTTT. This translates into CASSLQVMNTEAFF.

The CDR3 nucleotides read TGTGCCAGCAGCTTGGAAGCGAATGAGCAGTTCTTC. This sequence encodes CASSLEANEQFF. The rearrangement joins TRBV5-5 to TRBJ2-1; D is undetermined. Germline CDR1 and CDR2: SGHKS and YYEKEE (reference sequence). V was shortened by 0 bases and J by 7 bases, with 5 bases between the two germline ends. There are 12 residues in the CDR3.

In its sample, this clone was seen a few times. This rearrangement joins TRBV4-2 to TRBJ1-2; 8 bases are a match to TRBD1. Trimming removed 1 base from V and 3 bases from J; junction bases left unmatched: 7. The CDR3 is 16 amino acids. Germline lookup yields CDR1 LGHNA and CDR2 YNFKEQ. CDR3 residues: CASSQGGQGGDYGYTF. CDR3 in DNA: TGTGCCAGCAGCCAAGGTGGACAGGGAGGGGACTATGGCTACACCTTC.

The V call is TRBV25-1, the J call TRBJ1-1; TRBD1 is a possible D gene (5 bases). Trimming removed 1 base from V and 4 bases from J, with 10 bases in between. CDR3 length: 14 residues. CDR1 and CDR2 (germline): MGHDK, SYGVNS. CDR3 sequence (DNA): TGTGCCAGCAGTGAATTGGGACTTAGCACTGAAGCTTTCTTT. Translating gives CASSELGLSTEAFF.